This record covers a single T cell receptor beta chain. Its matching antigen is unknown. Profiling relied on immunoSEQ multiplex PCR, and the TCRdb table lists in-frame clones only, not all of them. The data show 15,000 or so clones, 86% seen once. Germline CDR1 LNHDA, CDR2 SQIVND (reference sequence). Trimming shortened V by 5 bases and J by 4 bases, and 11 bases separated the two germline ends. The CDR3 covers 13 residues. The data were obtained in a study of high-grade serous ovarian cancer treatment subgroups. General observations from the study: Different patients shared almost no repertoire; same-patient tumors shared about 0.11 to 0.85.

Tumor samples were obtained before definitive surgery or chemotherapy. What was sequenced was tumor tissue. This rearrangement joins TRBV19 to TRBJ1-2, with D possibly matching TRBD1 (5 bases). The clonotype comes from a human donor with high-grade serous ovarian cancer. The CDR3 here is CASSYRDGYGYTF. CDR3 nucleotides: TGTGCCAGTAGTTACCGGGACGGCTATGGCTACACCTTC.